This T cell receptor beta chain was identified in a study of blood T cell repertoires in COVID-19. The CDR3 extends over 13 amino acids. Trimming took off 3 bases at V and 1 base at J, with 7 bases between the two ends. CDR1 is SQVTM and CDR2 is ANQGSEA in the germline V gene. Libraries were prepared by immunoSEQ multiplex PCR; TCRdb keeps only in-frame clonotypes and omits some of them. The sample holds about 150,000 clones, about 90% seen once. This clone was counted once. The receptor was derived from a man aged 45-60 years with acute or convalescent COVID-19. What was sequenced was peripheral blood. V gene TRBV29-1 combines with J gene TRBJ2-1; D gene ambiguous. For the CDR3, the DNA is TGCAGCGTTGACAGCGATTCCTACAATGAGCAGTTCTTC. Its translation is CSVDSDSYNEQFF.